The 17 T cell receptor beta chains presented below share a single source sample, sequenced in a study of CD8 T cells in Susac syndrome. Random hexamers served to reverse transcribe roughly 0.45 to 1 ug RNA. TCRdb re-derived calls from the immunoSEQ multiplex PCR reads in MiXCR, one entry per CDR3 protein. The sample records 120,000 to 150,000 distinct CDR3 sequences, roughly 95% being singletons. The sequencing input was CD4+ T cells from PBMCs. The source of these receptors is a human donor in good health.

The rearrangement joins TRBV6-1 to TRBJ2-7, with unresolved D. The CDR3 is 12 amino acids. CDR1 is MNHNS, CDR2 SASEGT, per germline. V dropped 3 bases and J dropped 0 bases, with 3 bases sitting between them. The DNA for the CDR3 is TGTGCCAGCAGTGAGAGCTCCTACGAGCAGTACTTC. Its protein product is CASSESSYEQYF.

V is TRBV5-1 and J is TRBJ1-1; no reliable D call. The germline CDR1 and CDR2 sequences are SGHRS and YFSETQ. This CDR3 has 15 amino acids. V was trimmed by 0 bases and J by 4 bases, leaving 13 bases between them. CDR3 bases: TGCGCCAGCAGCTTGGCTCCGGGCTCGGGCACTGAAGCTTTCTTT. Translated: CASSLAPGSGTEAFF.

The chain couples TRBV25-1 to TRBJ2-6, with a tentative D call TRBD1 (8 bases). This CDR3 is 21 amino acids long. Between the trimmed V and J ends, which lost 8 bases and 0 bases, there was a span of 29 bases. Germline CDR1 is MGHDK and CDR2 is SYGVNS. The CDR3 loop reads CASSKSAGVGQGSSGANVLTF. The DNA for the CDR3 is TGTGCCAGCTCTAAATCCGCGGGAGTTGGACAGGGATCCTCTGGGGCCAACGTCCTGACTTTC.

CDR3 DNA: TGCGCCAGCAGTCCGCGCGGGGGCAGTTACGAGCAGTACTTC. Protein product: CASSPRGGSYEQYF. This chain joins TRBV5-1 and TRBJ2-7; D is possibly TRBD2 (7 bases). This CDR3 is 14 amino acids long. Germline V gene data show CDR1 as SGHRS and CDR2 as YFSETQ. The V end was cut by 5 bases, the J end by 4 bases, with 16 bases between.

The chain links TRBV27 to TRBJ1-4, with no clear D. This CDR3 has 14 residues. Per the germline V gene, CDR1 is MNHEY and CDR2 is SMNVEV (reference sequence). V shed 2 bases and J shed 8 bases, with 12 bases lying between them. CDR3 nucleotides: TGTGCCAGCAGTTTAAGAAGGGCTAGCGAAAAACTGTTTTTT. It translates to CASSLRRASEKLFF.

The chain joins TRBV18 to TRBJ1-2; D gene unclear. The V end lost 0 bases, the J end lost 4 bases, and 12 bases lay between the germline ends. The CDR3 has 15 amino acids. Per the germline V gene, CDR1 is KGHSH and CDR2 is LQKENI. This CDR3 is CASSPPDPGRYGYTF. DNA of the CDR3: TGTGCCAGCTCACCACCGGATCCGGGCCGCTATGGCTACACCTTC.

The chain carries TRBV7-6 and TRBJ2-7, with D possibly being TRBD1 (5 bases). This CDR3 contains 13 residues. Per germline, CDR1 SGHVS and CDR2 FNYEAQ. With 5 bases removed from V and 3 bases from J, the gap between germline ends came to 11 bases. The CDR3 loop reads CASSRGQIYEQYF. CDR3 DNA: TGTGCCAGCAGCCGAGGACAAATCTACGAGCAGTACTTC.

V usage is TRBV7-2 and J usage is TRBJ2-6; D remains unclear. The CDR3 is 15 residues long. V lost 5 bases to trimming and J lost 3 bases, with 11 bases between them. Germline CDR1 reads SGHTA; CDR2 reads FQGNSA. CDR3 in amino acids: CASSLSFGGANVLTF. CDR3 coding DNA: TGTGCCAGCAGCCTATCGTTTGGTGGGGCCAACGTCCTGACTTTC.

V gene TRBV3-1 combines with J gene TRBJ2-5; D ambiguous. Trimming left V 10 bases short and J 4 bases short, with 13 bases between. Per germline, CDR1 LGHDT and CDR2 YNNKEL (reference sequence). The CDR3 length is 12 residues. The DNA of the CDR3 is TGTGCCACACAAGGCACGGGAGAGACCCAGTACTTC. It yields the protein CATQGTGETQYF.

The CDR3, as DNA: TGTGCCAGCTCACCCCCAGCAGCGGCTAGCACAGATACGCAGTATTTT. Protein sequence: CASSPPAAASTDTQYF. The chain employs TRBV18 and TRBJ2-3; tentative D call: TRBD2 (5 bases). The CDR3 is made up of 16 amino acids. Germline CDR1 KGHSH, CDR2 LQKENI. Trimming removed 3 bases from V and 0 bases from J, with 13 bases in between.

The chain links TRBV7-9 to TRBJ2-1, with D tentatively TRBD1 or TRBD2 (5 bases each). Germline-derived CDR1 and CDR2 are SEHNR and FQNEAQ (reference sequence). CDR3 length: 13 amino acids. V was shortened by 5 bases and J by 5 bases, with 10 bases between the two germline ends. This chain's CDR3 is CASSAEGHNEQFF. The CDR3 nucleotides read TGTGCCAGCAGCGCCGAGGGACACAATGAGCAGTTCTTC.

The CDR3 spells CSVAVSGTNEQFF. The CDR3 DNA follows: TGCAGCGTTGCGGTTAGCGGGACAAATGAGCAGTTCTTC. The gene calls are TRBV29-1 and TRBJ2-1; 8 nucleotides line up with TRBD2. This CDR3 has 13 amino acids. V lost 4 bases to trimming and J lost 7 bases; unmatched junction nucleotides: 6. The germline gives CDR1 SQVTM, CDR2 ANQGSEA.

The chain combines TRBV20-1 with TRBJ2-3, with 9 bases identical to TRBD2. Germline CDR1 DFQATT, CDR2 SNEGSKA (reference sequence). J gave up 2 bases and V 0 bases, and 6 bases lay outside the gene matches. This CDR3 has 16 residues. CDR3 nucleotides: TGCAGTGCTAGAGATACAGTAGCGGGAGCCACAGATACGCAGTATTTT. Translated: CSARDTVAGATDTQYF.

The V gene is TRBV3-1, the J gene TRBJ1-2; a possible D gene is TRBD1 (6 bases). Germline CDR1 and CDR2: LGHDT and YNNKEL (reference sequence). CDR3 size: 16 residues. Trimming pared 4 bases from V and 2 bases from J, leaving 17 bases between. In DNA, the CDR3 is TGTGCCAGCAGCCTGACAGGTAGCCCCACAAACTATGGCTACACCTTC. Residues: CASSLTGSPTNYGYTF.

The gene calls are TRBV6-1 and TRBJ2-7; a weak D match, TRBD2 (6 bases). The CDR3 totals 13 residues. The ends were cut back, 6 bases at V and 2 bases at J, with 11 bases in the middle. Germline V gene lookup returns CDR1 MNHNS and CDR2 SASEGT. CDR3 bases: TGTGCCAGCAGATCCGGGACTCCCTACGAGCAGTACTTC. It yields the protein CASRSGTPYEQYF.

The rearrangement uses TRBV20-1 and TRBJ2-7, with 7 bases matching TRBD1. The CDR3 is 15 amino acids. Germline V gene lookup returns CDR1 DFQATT and CDR2 SNEGSKA (reference sequence). J gave up 4 bases and V 3 bases, and 12 bases lay outside the gene matches. CDR3 protein: CSASPQGFQLYEQYF. The DNA for the CDR3 is TGCAGTGCTAGCCCACAGGGGTTTCAACTTTACGAGCAGTACTTC.

The rearrangement uses TRBV20-1 and TRBJ1-2, with D possibly matching TRBD1 (5 bases). Germline CDR1 is DFQATT and CDR2 is SNEGSKA (reference sequence). Between the trimmed V and J ends, which lost 6 bases and 8 bases, there was a span of 19 bases. The CDR3 totals 13 residues. CDR3 sequence: CSARYGREDGYTF. For the CDR3, the DNA is TGCAGTGCACGGTACGGCAGGGAAGACGGCTACACCTTC.